This T cell receptor (beta chain) comes out of a study of shared clonotypes between healthy human individuals. Method: immunoSEQ multiplex PCR; TCRdb's copy keeps in-frame clones and lacks some. The repertoire holds 1.5 million to 1.9 million clones, with around 98% as singletons. General study points: How much donors shared clonotypes was expected to be affected by sequencing depth.

This clone came up once. Its antigen remains unknown. Germline trimming cut 6 bases from V and 6 bases from J; bases unmatched to any gene: 11. The CDR3 has 15 residues. CDR1 MNHNS and CDR2 SASEGT come from the germline V gene. This TCR was recovered from a man aged 25 to 40 in good health. The sequenced sample consisted of naive CD4+ T cells sorted from blood. Subset reported: CD45RA+ positively selected. This rearrangement joins TRBV6-1 to TRBJ2-7; 10 nucleotides align to TRBD1. The CDR3 nucleotides read TGTGCCAGCAGCCCTTACCCGGGACAGGGGTTCGAGCAGTACTTC. This translates into CASSPYPGQGFEQYF.